This T cell receptor (beta chain) was identified during a study of Ad26.COV2.S vaccination and SARS-CoV-2 variants. Sample treatment: roughly 19 received Ad26.COV2.S at low or high dose, single or two shots; roughly 5 received placebo; per-sample allocation not given. Day 63 after the first vaccine or placebo injection was the time point for sampling. Using immunoSEQ multiplex PCR, the repertoire was profiled, and TCRdb retains in-frame clones only, with some absent. The data hold roughly 420,000 clones, with 70% to 90% observed a single time. Per the germline V gene, CDR1 is SGHVS and CDR2 is FQNEAQ. The V end lost 4 bases, the J end lost 3 bases, and 10 bases lay between the germline ends. The CDR3 covers 13 residues.

The input for sequencing was peripheral blood, taken in a trial of Ad26.COV2.S vaccine versus placebo. The chain links TRBV7-8 to TRBJ2-7; tentatively, D is TRBD2 (6 bases). This receptor was identified in a person between 18 and 60 years old who received the Ad26.COV2.S COVID-19 vaccine or a placebo. The CDR3 region has the DNA TGTGCCAGCAGCTCCGGGACTCACTACGAGCAGTACTTC. As protein: CASSSGTHYEQYF.